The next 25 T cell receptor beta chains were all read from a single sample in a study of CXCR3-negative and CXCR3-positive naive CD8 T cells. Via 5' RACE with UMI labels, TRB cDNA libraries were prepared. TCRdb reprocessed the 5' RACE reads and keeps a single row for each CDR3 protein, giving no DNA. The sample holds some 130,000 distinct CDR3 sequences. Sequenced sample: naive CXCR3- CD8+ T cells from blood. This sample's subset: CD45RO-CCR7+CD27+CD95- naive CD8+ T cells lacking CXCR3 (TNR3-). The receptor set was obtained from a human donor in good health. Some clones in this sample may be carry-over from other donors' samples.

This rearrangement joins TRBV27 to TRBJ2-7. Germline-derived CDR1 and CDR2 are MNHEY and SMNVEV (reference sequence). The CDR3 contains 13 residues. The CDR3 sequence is CASSFQDSYEQYF.

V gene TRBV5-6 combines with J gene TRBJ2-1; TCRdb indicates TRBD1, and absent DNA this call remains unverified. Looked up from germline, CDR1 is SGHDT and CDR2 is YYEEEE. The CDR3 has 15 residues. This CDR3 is CASSLGRGRYNEQFF.

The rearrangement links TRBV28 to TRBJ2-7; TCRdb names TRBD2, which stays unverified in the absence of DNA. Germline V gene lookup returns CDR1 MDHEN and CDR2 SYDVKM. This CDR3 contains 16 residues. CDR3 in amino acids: CASSLGRAGEDYEQYF.

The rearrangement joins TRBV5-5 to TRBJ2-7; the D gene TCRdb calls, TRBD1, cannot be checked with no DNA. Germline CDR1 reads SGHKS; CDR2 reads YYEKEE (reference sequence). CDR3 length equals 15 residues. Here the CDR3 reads CASSLAGQLTYEQYF.

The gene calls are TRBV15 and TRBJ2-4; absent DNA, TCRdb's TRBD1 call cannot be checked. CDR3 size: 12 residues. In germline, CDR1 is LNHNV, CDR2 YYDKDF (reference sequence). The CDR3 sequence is CATSRTGTTLHF. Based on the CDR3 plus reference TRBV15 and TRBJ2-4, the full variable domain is DAMVIQNPRYQVTQFGKPVTLSCSQTLNHNVMYWYQQKSSQAPKLLFHYYDKDFNNEADTPDNFQSRRPNTSFCFLDIRSPGLGDTAMYLCATSRTGTTLHFGAGTRLSVL.

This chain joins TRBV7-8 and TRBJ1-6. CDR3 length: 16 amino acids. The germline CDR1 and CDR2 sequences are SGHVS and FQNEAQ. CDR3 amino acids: CASSSSTGLYNSPLHF.

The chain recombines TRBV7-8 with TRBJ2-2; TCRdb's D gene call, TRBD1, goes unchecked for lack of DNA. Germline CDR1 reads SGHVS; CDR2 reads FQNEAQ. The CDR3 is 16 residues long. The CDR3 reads CASSLGGGLYTGELFF. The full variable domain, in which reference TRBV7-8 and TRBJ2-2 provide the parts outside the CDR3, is GAGVSQSPRYKVAKRGQDVALRCDPISGHVSLFWYQQALGQGPEFLTYFQNEAQLDKSGLPSDRFFAERPEGSVSTLKIQRTQQEDSAVYLCASSLGGGLYTGELFFGEGSRLTVL.

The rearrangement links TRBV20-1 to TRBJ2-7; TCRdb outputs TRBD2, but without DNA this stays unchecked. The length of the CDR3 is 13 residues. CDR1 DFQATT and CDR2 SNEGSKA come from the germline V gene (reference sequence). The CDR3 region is CSARAGTSPEQYF.

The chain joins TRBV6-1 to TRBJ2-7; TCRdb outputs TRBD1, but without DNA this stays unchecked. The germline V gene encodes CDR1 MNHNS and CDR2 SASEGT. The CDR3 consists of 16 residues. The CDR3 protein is CASSELTGTAPYEQYF.

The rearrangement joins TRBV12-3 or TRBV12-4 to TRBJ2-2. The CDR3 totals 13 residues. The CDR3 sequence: CASSFVSTGELFF.

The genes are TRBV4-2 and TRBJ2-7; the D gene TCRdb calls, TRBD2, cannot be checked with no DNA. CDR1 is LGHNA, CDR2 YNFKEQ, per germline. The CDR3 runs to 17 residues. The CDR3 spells CASSQDGASGVLYEQYF.

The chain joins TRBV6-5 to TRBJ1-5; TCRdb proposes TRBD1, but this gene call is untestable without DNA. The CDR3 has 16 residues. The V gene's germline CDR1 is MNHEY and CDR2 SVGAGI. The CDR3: CASSWTGPYSNQPQHF.

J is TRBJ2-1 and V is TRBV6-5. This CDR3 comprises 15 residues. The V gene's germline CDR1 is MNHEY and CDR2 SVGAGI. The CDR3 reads CASTVERSSYNEQFF.

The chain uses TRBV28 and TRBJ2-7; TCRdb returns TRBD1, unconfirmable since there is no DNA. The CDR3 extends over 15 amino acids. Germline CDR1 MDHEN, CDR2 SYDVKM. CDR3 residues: CASSWRGPISYEQYF.

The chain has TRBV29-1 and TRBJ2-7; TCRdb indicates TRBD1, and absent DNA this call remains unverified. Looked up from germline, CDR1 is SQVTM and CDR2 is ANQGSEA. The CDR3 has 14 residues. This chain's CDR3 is CSVEGGTNSYEQYF.

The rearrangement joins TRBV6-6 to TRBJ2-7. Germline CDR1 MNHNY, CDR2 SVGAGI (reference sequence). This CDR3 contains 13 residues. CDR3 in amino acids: CASSYSGYHEQYF.

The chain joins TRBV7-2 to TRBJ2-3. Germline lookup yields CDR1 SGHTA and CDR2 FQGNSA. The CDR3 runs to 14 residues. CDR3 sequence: CASSLGDGSDTQYF.

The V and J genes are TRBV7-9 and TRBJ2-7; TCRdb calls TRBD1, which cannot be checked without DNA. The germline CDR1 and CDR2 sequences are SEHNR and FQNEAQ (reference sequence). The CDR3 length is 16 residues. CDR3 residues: CASSPNTGGASYEQYF.

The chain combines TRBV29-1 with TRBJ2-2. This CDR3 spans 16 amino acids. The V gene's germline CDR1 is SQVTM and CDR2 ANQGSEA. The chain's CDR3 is CSVDFQPPSNTGELFF.

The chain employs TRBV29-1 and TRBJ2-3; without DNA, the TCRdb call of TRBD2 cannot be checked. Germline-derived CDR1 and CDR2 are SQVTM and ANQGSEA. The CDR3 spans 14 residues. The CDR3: CSVASGYGTDTQYF.

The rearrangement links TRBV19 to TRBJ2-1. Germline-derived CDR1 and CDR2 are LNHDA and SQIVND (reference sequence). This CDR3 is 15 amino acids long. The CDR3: CASSIDRRGYNEQFF.

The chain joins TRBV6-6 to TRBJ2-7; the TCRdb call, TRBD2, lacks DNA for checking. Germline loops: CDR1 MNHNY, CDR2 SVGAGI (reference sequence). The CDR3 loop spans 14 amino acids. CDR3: CASSEGLAGGGQYF.

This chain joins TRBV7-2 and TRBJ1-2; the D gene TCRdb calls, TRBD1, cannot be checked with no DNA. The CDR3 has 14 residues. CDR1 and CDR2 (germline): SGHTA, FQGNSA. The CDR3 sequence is CASSLAGGEYGYTF.

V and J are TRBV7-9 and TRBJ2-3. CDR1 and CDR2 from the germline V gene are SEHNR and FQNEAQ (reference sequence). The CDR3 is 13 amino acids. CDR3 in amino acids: CASSFSLTDTQYF.

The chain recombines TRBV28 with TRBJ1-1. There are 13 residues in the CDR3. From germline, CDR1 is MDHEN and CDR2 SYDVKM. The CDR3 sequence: CASSLYENTEAFF.